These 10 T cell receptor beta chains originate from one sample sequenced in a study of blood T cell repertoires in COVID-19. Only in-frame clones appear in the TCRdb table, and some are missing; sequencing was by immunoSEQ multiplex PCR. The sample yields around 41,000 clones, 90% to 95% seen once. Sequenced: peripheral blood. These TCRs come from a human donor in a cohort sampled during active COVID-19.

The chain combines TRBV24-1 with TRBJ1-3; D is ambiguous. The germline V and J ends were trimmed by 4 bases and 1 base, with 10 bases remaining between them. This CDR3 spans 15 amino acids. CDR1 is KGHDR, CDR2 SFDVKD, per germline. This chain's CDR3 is CATSDPRTSGNTIYF. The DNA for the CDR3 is TGTGCCACCAGTGACCCCAGGACTTCTGGAAACACCATATATTTT.

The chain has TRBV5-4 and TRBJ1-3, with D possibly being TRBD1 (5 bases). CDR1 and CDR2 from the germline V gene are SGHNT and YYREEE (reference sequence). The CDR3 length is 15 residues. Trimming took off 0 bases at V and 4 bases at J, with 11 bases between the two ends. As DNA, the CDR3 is TGTGCCAGCAGCTTGGCCGAGCAGGGAGGAAACACCATATATTTT. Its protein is CASSLAEQGGNTIYF. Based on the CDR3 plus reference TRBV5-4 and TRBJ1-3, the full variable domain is ETGVTQSPTHLIKTRGQQVTLRCSSQSGHNTVSWYQQALGQGPQFIFQYYREEENGRGNFPPRFSGLQFPNYSSELNVNALELDDSALYLCASSLAEQGGNTIYFGEGSWLTVV.

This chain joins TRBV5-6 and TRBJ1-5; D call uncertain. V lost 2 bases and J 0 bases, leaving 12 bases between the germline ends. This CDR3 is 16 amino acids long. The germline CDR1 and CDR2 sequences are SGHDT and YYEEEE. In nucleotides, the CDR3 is TGTGCCAGCAGCTTTCGGTCCGGGGTTAGCAATCAGCCCCAGCATTTT. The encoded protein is CASSFRSGVSNQPQHF.

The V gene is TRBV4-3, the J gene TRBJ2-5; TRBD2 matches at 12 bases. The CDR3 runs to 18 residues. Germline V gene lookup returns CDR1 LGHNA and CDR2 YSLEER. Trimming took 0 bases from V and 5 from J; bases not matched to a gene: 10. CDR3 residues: CASSQDWASGRAGETQYF. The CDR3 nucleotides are TGCGCCAGCAGCCAAGATTGGGCTAGCGGGAGGGCCGGCGAGACCCAGTACTTC.

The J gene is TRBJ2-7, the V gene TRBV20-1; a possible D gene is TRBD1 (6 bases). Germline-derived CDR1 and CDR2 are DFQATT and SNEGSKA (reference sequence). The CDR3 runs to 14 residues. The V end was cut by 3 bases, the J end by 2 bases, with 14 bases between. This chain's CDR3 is CSASSMDSPYEQYF. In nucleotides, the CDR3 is TGCAGTGCTAGTAGTATGGACAGTCCCTACGAGCAGTACTTC.

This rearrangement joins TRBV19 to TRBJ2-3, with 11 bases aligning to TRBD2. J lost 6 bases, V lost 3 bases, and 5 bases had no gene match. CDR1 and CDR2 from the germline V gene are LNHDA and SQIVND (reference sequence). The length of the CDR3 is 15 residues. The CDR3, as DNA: TGTGCCAGTAGTATTACTAGCGGGAGAGGGGATACGCAGTATTTT. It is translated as CASSITSGRGDTQYF.

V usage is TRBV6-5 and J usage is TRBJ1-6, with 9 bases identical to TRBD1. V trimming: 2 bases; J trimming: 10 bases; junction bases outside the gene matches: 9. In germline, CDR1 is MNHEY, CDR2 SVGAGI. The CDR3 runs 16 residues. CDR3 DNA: TGTGCCAGCAGTTACCGCCGGACAGGGGAGAGCTCACCCCTCCACTTT. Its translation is CASSYRRTGESSPLHF.

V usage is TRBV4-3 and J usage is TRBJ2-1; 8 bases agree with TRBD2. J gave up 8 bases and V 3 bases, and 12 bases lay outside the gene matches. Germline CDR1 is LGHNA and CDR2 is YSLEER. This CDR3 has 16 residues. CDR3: CASSQGAGVRVYEQFF. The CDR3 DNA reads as TGCGCCAGCAGCCAGGGAGCGGGAGTCAGGGTCTATGAGCAGTTCTTC.

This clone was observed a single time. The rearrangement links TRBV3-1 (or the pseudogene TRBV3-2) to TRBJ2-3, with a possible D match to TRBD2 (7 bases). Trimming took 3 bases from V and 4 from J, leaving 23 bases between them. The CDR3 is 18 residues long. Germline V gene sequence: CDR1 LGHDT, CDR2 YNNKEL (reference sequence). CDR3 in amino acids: CASSHRRLAEGGADTQYF. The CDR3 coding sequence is TGTGCCAGCAGCCACCGGCGGCTAGCGGAAGGGGGAGCAGATACGCAGTATTTT.

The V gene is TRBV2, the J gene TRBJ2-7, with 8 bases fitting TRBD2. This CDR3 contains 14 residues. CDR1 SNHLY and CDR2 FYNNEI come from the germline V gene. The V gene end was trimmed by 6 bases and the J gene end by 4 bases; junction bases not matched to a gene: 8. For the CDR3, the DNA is TGTGCCAGCAGCTCGGGGGGGGCTGGGTACGAGCAGTACTTC. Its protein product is CASSSGGAGYEQYF.